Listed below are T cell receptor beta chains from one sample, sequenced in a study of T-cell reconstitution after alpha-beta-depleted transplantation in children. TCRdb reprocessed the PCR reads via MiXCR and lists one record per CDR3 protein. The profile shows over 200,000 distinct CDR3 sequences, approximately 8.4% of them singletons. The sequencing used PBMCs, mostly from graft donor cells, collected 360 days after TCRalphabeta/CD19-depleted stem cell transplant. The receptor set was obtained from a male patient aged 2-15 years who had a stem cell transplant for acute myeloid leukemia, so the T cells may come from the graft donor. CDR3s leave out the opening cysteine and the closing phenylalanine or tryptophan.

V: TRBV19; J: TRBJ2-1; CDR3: ASSIDRAGNNEQF
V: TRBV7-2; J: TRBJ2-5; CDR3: ASSFLGPEGAQY
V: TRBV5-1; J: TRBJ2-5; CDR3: ASSLDPRSQETQY
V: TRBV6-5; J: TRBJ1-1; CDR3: ASSYRGGTEAF
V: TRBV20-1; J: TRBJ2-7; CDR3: SARRLAGGLYEQY
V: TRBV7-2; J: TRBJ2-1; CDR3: ASSLFTRNEQF
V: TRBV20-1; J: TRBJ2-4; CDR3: SARAELVQY
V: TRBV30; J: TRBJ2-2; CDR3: AWRVSRVGFRTGELF
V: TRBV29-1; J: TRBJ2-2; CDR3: SARGGATGELF
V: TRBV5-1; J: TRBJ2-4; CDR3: ASSFAGSGSKNIQY
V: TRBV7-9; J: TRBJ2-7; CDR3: ASSRAQGAFYEQY
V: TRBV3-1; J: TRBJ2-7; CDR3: ASSHRGQGLYEQY
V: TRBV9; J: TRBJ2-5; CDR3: ASSAAGLAGVGETQY
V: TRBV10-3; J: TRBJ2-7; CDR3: ATSGGREQY
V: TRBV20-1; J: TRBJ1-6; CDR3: SARERNSPLH
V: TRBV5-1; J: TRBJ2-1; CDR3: ASSLAVAGGRNYNEQF
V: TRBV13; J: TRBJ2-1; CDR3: ASSWDVSSYNEQF
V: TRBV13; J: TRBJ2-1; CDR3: ASSLGQGPGFEQF
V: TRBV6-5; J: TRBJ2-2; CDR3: ASSYKGVTGELF
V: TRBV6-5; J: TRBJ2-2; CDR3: ASSYSVVRNTGELF
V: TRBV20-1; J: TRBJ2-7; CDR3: SASKGAAYEQY
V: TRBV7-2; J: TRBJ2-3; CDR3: ASSLSRADTQY
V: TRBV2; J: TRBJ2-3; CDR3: ASIAGGSTDTQY
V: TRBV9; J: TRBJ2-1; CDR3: ASSPRIAGGRDEQF
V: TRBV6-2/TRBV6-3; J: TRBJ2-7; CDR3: ASSYHLSARSHEQY
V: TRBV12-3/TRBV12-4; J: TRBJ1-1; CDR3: ASSLGVEAF
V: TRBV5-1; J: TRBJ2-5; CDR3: ASSQDLRETQY
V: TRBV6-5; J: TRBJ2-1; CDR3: ASSYSKGYRFNEQF